The 14 T cell receptor beta chains below were found in one sample sequenced in a study of T cell responses to AZD1222 COVID-19 vaccine. Libraries were prepared by immunoSEQ multiplex PCR; TCRdb keeps only in-frame clonotypes and omits some of them. The sample gives about 120,000 clones, roughly nine tenths of which show up once; about 4.8% is in the top ten. The sample consisted of peripheral blood, taken on day 0 of AZD1222 vaccination. The receptors come from an adult in good health.

This clone has a single count. The chain couples TRBV28 to TRBJ1-2, with a weak D call TRBD1 (5 bases). The CDR3 runs to 13 residues. Germline lookup yields CDR1 MDHEN and CDR2 SYDVKM. Trimming cost V 6 bases and J 0 bases, with 8 bases left between them. This chain's CDR3 is CASRSTANYGYTF. The CDR3 DNA reads TGTGCCAGCAGATCGACAGCTAACTATGGCTACACCTTC.

This clone has a handful of counts. The J gene is TRBJ1-1, the V gene TRBV4-1; perhaps TRBD1 as D (5 bases). Trimming pared 0 bases from V and 9 bases from J, leaving 14 bases between. The CDR3 runs 14 residues. Germline V gene lookup returns CDR1 MGHRA and CDR2 YSYEKL. The CDR3 spells CASSQELRDGKAFF. The CDR3 DNA follows: TGCGCCAGCAGCCAAGAATTGAGGGACGGGAAAGCTTTCTTT.

This rearrangement joins TRBV24-1 to TRBJ1-2, with D possibly being TRBD1 (5 bases). The CDR3 has 14 residues. Deletions cut 4 bases from V and 2 bases from J, with 10 bases between. Germline loops: CDR1 KGHDR, CDR2 SFDVKD. CDR3 nucleotide sequence: TGTGCCACCAGTGACTCGACAGCGAACTATGGCTACACCTTC. Amino acid sequence: CATSDSTANYGYTF.

CDR3 sequence reads: CASSFQSGQGVYEQYF. DNA for the CDR3: TGTGCCAGCAGCTTCCAAAGCGGACAGGGCGTTTACGAGCAGTACTTC. The V and J genes are TRBV7-6 and TRBJ2-7; 8 positions match TRBD1. Germline V lookup: CDR1 SGHVS, CDR2 FNYEAQ. CDR3 length equals 16 residues. The V segment lost 3 bases and the J segment 4 bases; nucleotides outside the gene matches: 11.

The rearrangement joins TRBV5-1 to TRBJ2-7; the D is unclear. V was pared by 4 bases and J by 7 bases, with 15 bases between. The CDR3 is 13 residues long. Germline V gives CDR1 SGHRS, CDR2 YFSETQ. The CDR3 protein is CASSPSDSAEQYF. Here the CDR3 DNA reads TGCGCCAGCAGCCCGTCCGATTCTGCAGAGCAGTACTTC.

The rearrangement links TRBV7-9 to TRBJ2-7; no definite D call. V was trimmed by 3 bases and J by 5 bases, leaving 5 bases between them. The CDR3 is 11 residues long. Germline-derived CDR1 and CDR2 are SEHNR and FQNEAQ (reference sequence). The CDR3 sequence: CASSLGDEQYF. As DNA, the CDR3 is TGTGCCAGCAGCTTGGGTGACGAGCAGTACTTC.

The CDR3 sequence is CAWSIGGMVNEQFF. For the CDR3, the DNA is TGTGCCTGGAGTATCGGCGGGATGGTGAATGAGCAGTTCTTC. The rearrangement links TRBV30 to TRBJ2-1; perhaps TRBD2 as D (6 bases). Germline CDR1 reads GTSNPN; CDR2 reads SVGIG (reference sequence). V lost 2 bases, J lost 7 bases, and 15 bases lay in between. CDR3 length: 14 residues.

The J gene is TRBJ2-6, the V gene TRBV6-5; D is unresolved. The length of the CDR3 is 13 residues. The germline gives CDR1 MNHEY, CDR2 SVGAGI. V was clipped by 0 bases and J by 3 bases, with 0 bases between them. The CDR3 region is CASSYSGANVLTF. The CDR3 nucleotides are TGTGCCAGCAGTTACTCTGGGGCCAACGTCCTGACTTTC.

J is TRBJ2-4 and V is TRBV12-3 or TRBV12-4; D is unclear. The CDR3 runs 13 residues. The germline V and J ends were trimmed by 10 bases and 4 bases, with 14 bases remaining between them. CDR3 sequence (DNA): TGTGCCACCAGAGAGAAGTCGAAAAACATTCAGTACTTC. Its translation: CATREKSKNIQYF.

V is TRBV14 and J is TRBJ1-6; the match to TRBD1 covers 9 bases. J lost 7 bases, V lost 4 bases, and 5 bases had no gene match. CDR1 is SGHDN, CDR2 FVKESK, per germline. The CDR3 consists of 15 residues. The CDR3 DNA sequence: TGTGCCAGCAGCCGGTCACAGGGGGCGAATTCACCCCTCCACTTT. This translates into CASSRSQGANSPLHF.

The chain links TRBV18 to TRBJ2-3, with a possible D match to TRBD2 (5 bases). The CDR3 is 14 amino acids. Germline loops: CDR1 KGHSH, CDR2 LQKENI. V was clipped by 5 bases and J by 0 bases, with 9 bases between them. This chain's CDR3 is CASSEDSSTDTQYF. The CDR3 DNA reads TGTGCCAGCTCAGAGGACTCAAGCACAGATACGCAGTATTTT.

The J gene is TRBJ1-4, the V gene TRBV2; D may be TRBD1 (6 bases). Germline CDR1 and CDR2: SNHLY and FYNNEI. The CDR3 extends over 14 amino acids. Trimming took off 6 bases at V and 3 bases at J, with 11 bases between the two ends. CDR3 nucleotides: TGTGCCAGCAGGGGACAAACGGCTAATGAAAAACTGTTTTTT. This translates into CASRGQTANEKLFF.

The V gene is TRBV5-1, the J gene TRBJ2-5; 12 bases align to TRBD2. V lost 4 bases to trimming and J lost 2 bases; unmatched junction nucleotides: 6. Germline V CDR1 and CDR2: SGHRS, YFSETQ. The CDR3 sequence is 16 residues long. The CDR3 protein is CASSPGGLAGQETQYF. CDR3 coding DNA: TGCGCCAGCAGCCCGGGCGGACTAGCGGGACAAGAGACCCAGTACTTC.

The chain employs TRBV6-1 and TRBJ2-1, with D unclear. The CDR3 sequence is 15 residues long. Trimming took off 1 base at V and 4 bases at J, with 11 bases between the two ends. Germline V lookup: CDR1 MNHNS, CDR2 SASEGT. The CDR3 DNA sequence: TGTGCCAGCAGTGAAGTGGGGTTGAGTTACAATGAGCAGTTCTTC. As protein: CASSEVGLSYNEQFF.